The subject of this entry is one T cell receptor (beta chain). Its antigen specificity is not known. The record has no base qualities; no much larger clone is one base away. The library was made by the immunoSEQ multiplex PCR assay. The table was pulled from immuneACCESS by TCRdb, which kept in-frame rearrangements only. Such tables lose some clones; where checked, under half of the loss comes from unresolved V genes, and the rest has no known cause. This sample comprises approximately 90,000 clones, roughly 92% of them detected only once. Of the sample, 2% to 2.5% is held by the ten largest clones. The sample comes from a study of T cell changes during pregnancy in multiple sclerosis (dated by TCRdb to the late 2010s). Notes on the research overall: Changes in the T cell repertoire over the course of pregnancy were examined in this study in women with multiple sclerosis.

The germline V gene supplies CDR1 SGHDT and CDR2 YYEEEE. There are 14 amino acids in the CDR3, from cysteine to phenylalanine inclusive. The retained sequence is limited to the CDR3, 42 bases, with the frame set at the first base. V gives up 1 base and J gives up 3 bases, and the segment between their germline ends measures 11 bases. This specimen was peripheral blood, taken after pregnancy. Here the chain combines TRBV5-6 and TRBJ2-7, with no confident D gene call. The source of this sequence is a female donor with multiple sclerosis, enrolled in a pregnancy study. At the DNA level, the sequence is TGTGCCAGCAGCTTGATGGGTAACAGCTACGAGCAGTACTTC. It specifies CASSLMGNSYEQYF.